The 23 T cell receptor beta chains given below trace back to one sample, sequenced in a study of shared clonotypes between healthy human individuals. TCRdb's table, derived via immunoSEQ multiplex PCR, lists solely in-frame clones and lacks some. The sample has approximately 2.5 million clones, more than 80% seen once. The sample taken for sequencing was naive CD4+ T cells sorted from blood. Subset of the sample: CD45RA+ positively selected. These receptors originate from a man in his late teens or twenties in good health.

In this sample, this clone turned up once. This chain joins TRBV4-1 and TRBJ2-1; 7 positions match TRBD1. Germline CDR1 is MGHRA and CDR2 is YSYEKL. V lost 3 bases to trimming and J lost 2 bases; unmatched junction nucleotides: 4. The CDR3 totals 15 residues. CDR3 DNA: TGCGCCAGCAGCCAGGGGGACAGCCCCTACAATGAGCAGTTCTTC. It yields the protein CASSQGDSPYNEQFF.

The V call is TRBV6-1, the J call TRBJ1-2; unclear D gene. The V end was cut by 9 bases, the J end by 6 bases, with 20 bases between. This CDR3 contains 14 residues. Germline CDR1 and CDR2: MNHNS and SASEGT. In DNA form, the CDR3 reads TGTGCCAGTGAAGAGGGAGGTAAATTTCATGGCTACACCTTC. Translating it yields CASEEGGKFHGYTF.

The rearrangement links TRBV28 to TRBJ1-5, with 8 bases identical to TRBD1. V lost 7 bases, J lost 6 bases, and 11 bases stayed unmatched. The CDR3 is made up of 15 amino acids. Per the germline V gene, CDR1 is MDHEN and CDR2 is SYDVKM. CDR3 loop: CASKTPGGGGQPQHF. The CDR3 coding sequence is TGTGCCAGCAAAACACCAGGGGGCGGAGGTCAGCCCCAGCATTTT.

The V call is TRBV5-1, the J call TRBJ2-3, with TRBD2 matching 11 bases. Germline lookup yields CDR1 SGHRS and CDR2 YFSETQ. The CDR3 consists of 18 residues. Trimming took 1 base from V and 4 from J; bases not matched to a gene: 11. The DNA for the CDR3 is TGCGCCAGCAGCTTGCCACTGCTAGCGGGGGGCGGTGCAGATACGCAGTATTTT. It is translated as CASSLPLLAGGGADTQYF.

The V call is TRBV12-5, the J call TRBJ2-3, with D possibly being TRBD1 or TRBD2 (5 bases each). CDR1 and CDR2 (germline): LGHNT, FRNRAP. Deletions cut 4 bases from V and 2 bases from J, with 16 bases between. This CDR3 has 16 amino acids. The CDR3 loop reads CASGSGREGDTDTQYF. Here the CDR3 DNA reads TGTGCTAGTGGTTCCGGACGGGAAGGGGACACAGATACGCAGTATTTT.

V is TRBV27 and J is TRBJ1-6; D is uncertain. The V end lost 5 bases, the J end lost 0 bases, and 8 bases lay between the germline ends. Germline V gene sequence: CDR1 MNHEY, CDR2 SMNVEV (reference sequence). This CDR3 has 15 residues. The CDR3 loop is CASSPISSYNSPLHF. The DNA of the CDR3 is TGTGCCAGCAGTCCCATAAGCTCCTATAATTCACCCCTCCACTTT.

The chain joins TRBV7-2 to TRBJ2-1; 14 bases agree with TRBD2. Looked up from germline, CDR1 is SGHTA and CDR2 is FQGNSA. Losses at the gene ends were 4 bases for V and 9 bases for J; bases not matched to a gene: 11. The CDR3 is 17 residues long. This CDR3 reads CASSSRPGLAGDGEQFF. The CDR3 bases are TGTGCCAGCAGCTCAAGGCCGGGACTAGCGGGAGATGGTGAGCAGTTCTTC.

A remark on this clone: Other DNA sequences in the sample encode the same CDR3. The V gene is TRBV2, the J gene TRBJ1-3, with 9 bases identical to TRBD1. The germline V gene encodes CDR1 SNHLY and CDR2 FYNNEI. With V trimmed by 6 bases and J by 4 bases, 4 bases remained unmatched. This CDR3 region has 14 residues. The DNA of the CDR3 is TGTGCCAGCAGCGTTGGACAGGGGGGAAACACCATATATTTT. It specifies CASSVGQGGNTIYF.

This chain links TRBV19 with TRBJ2-5; D is perhaps TRBD1 or TRBD2 (5 bases each). Germline V gene lookup returns CDR1 LNHDA and CDR2 SQIVND (reference sequence). The CDR3 totals 16 residues. V shed 3 bases and J shed 0 bases, with 14 bases lying between them. CDR3 nucleotide sequence: TGTGCCAGTAGTATTTCCGGGGCCTTGTACCAAGAGACCCAGTACTTC. This encodes CASSISGALYQETQYF.

The chain is built from TRBV11-2 and TRBJ2-7; tentatively, D is TRBD1 or TRBD2 (12 bases each). CDR1 is SGHAT and CDR2 is FQNNGV in the germline V gene. V was cut by 0 bases and J by 8 bases, with 32 bases left in between. The CDR3 consists of 20 residues. In DNA, the CDR3 is TGTGCCAGCAGCTTAGACTATTGGGACAGGGGGCTAGCGGGAGGGCTCAAGCAGTACTTC. Translated: CASSLDYWDRGLAGGLKQYF.

This chain joins TRBV6-5 and TRBJ2-7; 7 nucleotides align to TRBD1. This CDR3 is built from 16 residues. J lost 6 bases, V lost 4 bases, and 15 bases had no gene match. Germline loops: CDR1 MNHEY, CDR2 SVGAGI. CDR3 residues: CASSSLRQGQRFEQYF. CDR3 coding DNA: TGTGCCAGCAGTTCGCTCCGACAGGGACAAAGATTCGAGCAGTACTTC.

The rearrangement uses TRBV6-1 and TRBJ2-5; 7 bases fit TRBD1. The CDR3 is 12 amino acids. Germline V gene sequence: CDR1 MNHNS, CDR2 SASEGT. V was pared by 10 bases and J by 4 bases, with 6 bases of the junction left unmatched. The CDR3 spells CANRGLSETQYF. The DNA for the CDR3 is TGTGCCAACAGGGGCTTATCAGAGACCCAGTACTTC.

The V gene is TRBV28, the J gene TRBJ2-7, with TRBD1 matching 12 bases. Trimming took 7 bases from V and 4 from J; bases not matched to a gene: 8. Germline CDR1 MDHEN, CDR2 SYDVKM. The CDR3 is 15 amino acids. The CDR3 coding sequence is TGTGCCAGCATTACACCGGGACAGGGGGCTTACGAGCAGTACTTC. Its protein product is CASITPGQGAYEQYF.

The chain has TRBV2 and TRBJ1-4; TRBD1 might be the D (6 bases). Looked up from germline, CDR1 is SNHLY and CDR2 is FYNNEI. The CDR3 loop spans 14 amino acids. Trimming removed 3 bases from V and 5 bases from J, with 10 bases in between. The CDR3 loop reads CASSDRDINEKLFF. CDR3 nucleotide sequence: TGTGCCAGCAGTGACCGGGACATAAATGAAAAACTGTTTTTT.

This sequence joins TRBV27 and TRBJ2-3; the match to TRBD1 covers 9 bases. The ends lost 4 bases at V and 6 bases at J; junction bases unmatched: 8. CDR1 and CDR2 (germline): MNHEY, SMNVEV (reference sequence). This CDR3 is built from 15 residues. CDR3 sequence (DNA): TGTGCCAGCAGTTCCGGGACAGGGTATTTCGATACGCAGTATTTT. It yields the protein CASSSGTGYFDTQYF.

The V and J genes are TRBV10-3 and TRBJ2-7; TRBD1 matches 8 bases. V lost 2 bases to trimming and J lost 4 bases; unmatched junction nucleotides: 10. This CDR3 has 16 residues. Germline CDR1 and CDR2: ENHRY and SYGVKD. In nucleotides, the CDR3 is TGTGCCATCAGTGAGACAGGACAGGGTGGAGGTTACGAGCAGTACTTC. It translates to CAISETGQGGGYEQYF.

The chain carries TRBV7-3 and TRBJ2-5; the D gene is possibly TRBD1 (5 bases). V lost 2 bases and J lost 5, with 12 bases in between. CDR1 and CDR2 (germline): SGHTA, FQGTGA. There are 14 residues in the CDR3. The CDR3 DNA reads as TGTGCCAGCAGCTTAGGATCAGGGTGGGAGACCCAGTACTTC. Its protein is CASSLGSGWETQYF.

This clone showed up just once. The rearrangement uses TRBV11-3 and TRBJ2-3; the D gene could be TRBD1 or TRBD2 (5 bases each). The CDR3 totals 15 residues. CDR1 SGHNT and CDR2 YENEEA come from the germline V gene. The ends were cut back, 1 base at V and 4 bases at J, with 12 bases in the middle. CDR3 region: CASSLAGRSADTQYF. The CDR3, as DNA: TGTGCCAGCAGCTTAGCGGGGCGCAGCGCAGATACGCAGTATTTT.

This chain joins TRBV4-1 and TRBJ1-1, with 9 bases fitting TRBD1. The CDR3 loop spans 16 amino acids. Germline V lookup: CDR1 MGHRA, CDR2 YSYEKL. With V trimmed by 4 bases and J by 1 base, 7 bases remained unmatched. The CDR3 is CASSRPGQGSNTEAFF. DNA for the CDR3: TGCGCCAGCAGCCGGCCCGGACAGGGGTCGAACACTGAAGCTTTCTTT.

Concerning this clone: The sample contains more than one DNA sequence encoding this CDR3. The rearrangement uses TRBV7-9 and TRBJ1-5, with a tentative D call TRBD1 (5 bases). With 1 base removed from V and 1 base from J, the gap between germline ends came to 8 bases. The CDR3 runs 15 residues. Per the germline V gene, CDR1 is SEHNR and CDR2 is FQNEAQ (reference sequence). CDR3 amino acids: CASSLGGSSNQPQHF. The CDR3 coding sequence is TGTGCCAGCAGCTTAGGGGGGAGCAGCAATCAGCCCCAGCATTTT.

The rearrangement links TRBV5-6 to TRBJ2-1; 10 bases line up with TRBD2. V shed 4 bases and J 4 bases; nucleotides not matched to a gene: 5. Germline V gene lookup returns CDR1 SGHDT and CDR2 YYEEEE. The CDR3 length is 15 residues. DNA for the CDR3: TGTGCCAGCAGCCTCCGGACTAGCGGTTACAATGAGCAGTTCTTC. Protein product: CASSLRTSGYNEQFF. Combining the CDR3 with reference TRBV5-6 and TRBJ2-1 gives the whole variable domain DAGVTQSPTHLIKTRGQQVTLRCSPKSGHDTVSWYQQALGQGPQFIFQYYEEEERQRGNFPDRFSGHQFPNYSSELNVNALLLGDSALYLCASSLRTSGYNEQFFGPGTRLTVL.

The gene calls are TRBV6-5 and TRBJ2-5, with 10 bases lining up with TRBD1. CDR1 and CDR2 from the germline V gene are MNHEY and SVGAGI. The CDR3 is 13 residues long. The ends lost 5 bases at V and 6 bases at J; junction bases unmatched: 3. The CDR3 sequence is CASSRDRGKTQYF. DNA for the CDR3: TGTGCCAGCAGTCGGGACAGGGGAAAGACCCAGTACTTC.

The rearrangement links TRBV27 to TRBJ2-3; D gene ambiguous. Germline V CDR1 and CDR2: MNHEY, SMNVEV (reference sequence). V gave up 5 bases and J gave up 6 bases, with 12 bases separating them. The CDR3 spans 13 residues. CDR3 sequence (DNA): TGTGCCAGCAGTAGGAACTTCTATGATACGCAGTATTTT. This gives the protein CASSRNFYDTQYF.